This T cell receptor (beta chain) was profiled in a study of T cells in Graves' hyperthyroidism and ophthalmopathy. Regions amplified from RNA transcripts were the TCR beta CDR3 regions. The HTBI primer set was used in a first-round RT-PCR of the TCR CDR3. TCRdb reprocessed the multiplex PCR reads with MiXCR, giving one entry per CDR3 protein. The repertoire consists of 300,000 to 400,000 distinct CDR3 sequences, with about 15% occurring once and the leading ten covering 11%. The study's findings and limits: Ophthalmopathy prediction by the model preceded onset by a median about 6 months.

CDR1 GTSNPN and CDR2 SVGIG come from the germline V gene (reference sequence). V lost 0 bases, J lost 11 bases, and 13 bases lay in between. This CDR3 spans 12 amino acids. At least ten counts were recorded for this clonotype. The antigen is unknown. Sequenced: blood. The receptor was derived from a woman in her sixties or seventies with Graves' hyperthyroidism. This sequence joins TRBV30 and TRBJ1-1; D not resolved. This CDR3 is CAWSVREGLAFF. The CDR3 region has the DNA TGTGCCTGGAGTGTACGGGAAGGGCTTGCTTTCTTT.